This section outlines one T cell receptor (beta chain) sequence together with its context. Only one count was recorded for this clone. It lacks a known antigen. No base quality information exists; no much larger clone differs at one position. Receptors were amplified or captured by the immunoSEQ multiplex PCR assay. A mixture of 60 forward primers for TCR Vbeta segments and 13 reverse primers for TCR Jbeta segments was used in the multiplex PCR. A multiplex PCR assay on genomic DNA amplified the CDR3 region of rearranged TCR beta genes. The Illumina HiSeq System was used to sequence the amplified TCR beta libraries as 87-base-pair reads. From the authors' description of their analysis: Across the 666 repertoires, a later analysis counted some 80 million unique TCR beta chains, about 10 million of which were shared by at least two donors. Raw reads were error-corrected and collapsed into unique sequences by a nearest-neighbor algorithm in which closely related sequences were merged to remove PCR and sequencing errors. Alignment of CDR3 sequences to IMGT reference sequences was used to assign V, D and J gene segments. For a sequence to be retained, a match of at least six nucleotides to both a V gene segment and a J gene segment was required. Rearrangements were called productive when the CDR3 lacked stop codons and stayed in frame with V and J; all others were non-productive. Following IMGT convention, CDR3 was defined as the stretch from the second conserved V-encoded cysteine to the conserved J-encoded phenylalanine. The earlier analysis of 500 to 750 of the donors excluded any sequence lacking an unambiguous match to a single V gene segment. In an earlier analysis of approximately 550 of the donors, V segments were called functional above 56.7% productive rearrangements and were called segregating when the between-donor standard deviation exceeded 5%. To diagnose cytomegalovirus status from the catalog of TCR beta chain sequences, a statistical classification framework was built. V and J gene assignment, in a later analysis, came from comparing TCR nucleotide sequences with IMGT/GENE-DB human TR gene sequences. A later analysis assigned CDR3 sequences and most-parsimonious VDJ recombination scenarios with the TCRdist pipeline. In a later analysis, each TCR beta chain was defined by its CDR3 amino acid sequence together with its V-gene family, and reads without a unique V-gene family were excluded. To address suspected cross-contamination and a sequencing artifact, a later analysis removed 592 highly shared, low-generation-probability nucleotide sequences. In a later analysis, a clonal expansion index for each public chain was calculated from normalized within-repertoire ranks of inferred template counts. In a later analysis, generation probabilities were computed using a VDJ recombination model fitted to out-of-frame rearrangements, and the results were checked against IGoR. In a later analysis, hypergeometric tests were used to score TCR-TCR, TCR-HLA and TCR-CMV co-occurrence, with a repertoire-size bias correction applied to TCR pairs. To estimate false discovery rates, a later analysis permuted the HLA or CMV assignments 20 times. In a later analysis, co-occurring TCRs were grouped using DBSCAN, and TCRdist sequence similarity was added for clustering within HLA-allele-positive subsets. Repertoires with fewer than 30,000 or more than 120,000 public chains were left out of co-occurrence clustering, as were several repertoires with anomalous nucleotide sharing. TCRdb's version of the immuneACCESS table is confined to in-frame rearrangements and falls short of the full clone set. An unresolved V gene accounts for under half of the shortfall where checked; the remainder is of unknown origin. V and J calls and clone size are those listed in that table; D and trimming were worked out from the DNA. This sample gives fewer than 200,000 clones in total; around 82% of them show up just once. Roughly 1.5% of the sample belongs to the ten largest clones.

The data derive from a study of cytomegalovirus exposure and HLA in healthy donors (TCRdb year 2017). Describing the broader study: In an earlier analysis of around 540 of the donors, around 290 Gb of sequence data and 100 million or so unique TCR beta sequences from 150 million to 200 million T cells were reported. Along with the approximately 650-subject first cohort, a separate validation cohort of approximately 110 different subjects was used. All discovery cohort repertoires had been generated using a single sequencing platform. To study patterns of TCR occurrence, a later analysis re-analyzed previously published TCR beta repertoires from 666 donors and added high-resolution HLA genotyping. A later genetic analysis used genome-wide SNP genotypes for about 65% of the 666 donors, treating that subset as a discovery cohort. The later analysis used no new phenotypic data to find candidate immune exposures, relying instead on TCR beta sequences and their occurrence across donors. An early release covering roughly 580 HLA-typed donors comprised 250 to 350 gigabases of sequencing data and around 85 million unique TCR sequences. High-throughput TCR immunosequencing, statistical association of individual TCRs with disease status, and machine learning were combined to predict cytomegalovirus infection status. The number of donors typed differed by locus, with about 629-630 for A, B, C, DRB1 and DQB1, approximately 500 for DQA1, over 600 for DPA1, and approximately 470 for DPB1. The study used immunosequencing to profile the T cell repertoires of approximately 630 subjects and linked those repertoires to cytomegalovirus serostatus. Several DR-DQ haplotypes were treated as single units for association and clustering because of strong linkage in the cohort. Among the roughly 400 genotyped donors, more than 70% belonged to the genetic ancestry cluster associated with self-reported Caucasian donors. To decide whether each TCR beta V gene segment behaved as functional or pseudogenic, an earlier analysis of some 580 of the donors relied on high-throughput TCR beta sequencing. HLA typing covered class I and class II loci at four-digit resolution. Among several hundred genotyped donors of the cohort, an average of around 240,000 unique TCR beta nucleotide sequences was sequenced per donor, of which about 19% were non-productive. The study aimed to test whether signatures of past pathogen exposure could be identified by cataloging public T cell receptors. Alongside the repertoire data, information on donor age, sex, ethnicity and CMV serostatus was compiled.

The paper as a whole reports these results and caveats: CMV serostatus was the only immune exposure information available for the cohort. Some IMGT-functional V segments, including TRBV6-2 and TRBV6-3, could not be distinguished by the 87-base-pair reads and were therefore excluded. Linkage disequilibrium might explain the correlated functional status among segregating V segments, but an unknown experimental factor could not be ruled out. A cluster of highly shared sequence variants was judged likely to be a technical artifact of the sequencing pipeline. The study gave a list of more than 150 TCR beta chains associated with cytomegalovirus. While some public TCRs were present in many individuals, most TCR sequences turned up only very rarely across donors. Only TCR beta chains were sequenced in this cohort, and the absence of alpha or paired-chain data limited detectable features. When HLA alleles, especially DR and DQ, strongly co-occurred, attributing TCR associations to individual alleles was difficult. HLA typing was unavailable for some donors at each locus, so association tests used only the typed subset. A later analysis found that HLA-associated TCR beta chains were more clonally expanded and had lower generation probabilities than equally common non-associated chains. It was suggested by the authors that the approach could potentially be generalized to other disease states and immunological phenotypes. A later analysis reported that several top co-occurrence clusters appeared linked to parvovirus B19, influenza, CMV and Epstein-Barr virus. Cytomegalovirus status was reported to be diagnosed by the classifier with high specificity and sensitivity in both the original and validation cohorts. Roughly 15 rarely observed V segments, including chromosome 9 orphons, were excluded from the earlier analysis of a few hundred of the donors because counts were too low. Presence/absence analyses assumed roughly uniform sequencing depth across donors, an assumption that may not hold. Most CMV-associated TCR beta chains appeared to be HLA-restricted in a later analysis, and the HLA associations seemed to be driven largely by CMV exposure. In a later genetic analysis, a missense DCLRE1C variant was associated with V-gene and J-gene trimming of TCR beta chains, and the association was replicated in an independent cohort. In vitro tests confirmed that a few of the cytomegalovirus-associated TCR beta chains recognize cytomegalovirus antigens. A later analysis found that TCR association rates varied across HLA loci, with DRB1 alleles showing the most associated TCRs and HLA-C alleles the fewest. According to a later genetic analysis, donors in an Asian-associated ancestry cluster had fewer N-insertions in productive TCRs than the approximately 610-donor mean. A later analysis associated roughly 17,000 TCR beta sequences with specific HLA alleles at a false discovery rate of 0.05. A further reported finding was that TCR beta sequences accurately predicted the HLA-A and HLA-B alleles for most subjects in the first cohort. Broadly in line with IMGT annotations, most TCR beta V segments showed up in productive rearrangements about 87% or about 30% of the time in an earlier analysis of approximately 600 of the donors.

Cut back by 0 bases and 2 bases, the V and J ends lie 10 bases apart. The CDR3 sequence holds 15 residues, the cysteine and phenylalanine included. Just CDR3 DNA is preserved here, 45 bases in frame from base 1. The germline V gene supplies CDR1 SGHDN and CDR2 FVKESK. The cohort consisted of hundreds of healthy bone marrow donors. At the time of sampling, every cohort member was nominally healthy, though immune exposures that went unrecorded were likely present. The donor tested CMV seronegative and was one of the 352 seronegative cohort members. Each donor provided a peripheral blood sample, and peripheral blood mononuclear cells were used for TCR beta sequencing. The Qiagen DNeasy Blood Extraction Kit was used to extract genomic DNA from the blood cell samples.

The V gene is TRBV14 and the J gene is TRBJ2-5; TRBD2 is a possible D gene, resting on 6 matching bases. The source is a male donor in good health and CMV-seronegative. Material: PBMCs. The sequence in DNA is TGTGCCAGCAGCCAAGACACCCGGGGGCAAGAGACCCAGTACTTC. It codes for CASSQDTRGQETQYF.